Listed below are T cell receptor beta chains from one sample, sequenced in a study of T cells in Graves' hyperthyroidism and ophthalmopathy. TCRdb fed the multiplex PCR reads into MiXCR, producing one record per CDR3 protein. The sample gives approximately 700,000 distinct CDR3 sequences, around 15% of which show up once; around 8.1% is in the top ten. What was sequenced was blood. Every receptor here comes from a man between 18 and 35 years old with Graves' hyperthyroidism. The CDR3 runs from the conserved cysteine through the conserved F or W. Fields, in order: clone size, J gene, D gene, V gene, CDR3 DNA, CDR3 protein. A D gene is named only where the DNA matches it firmly. Part of the rows lack a size; the others show once, few, many or a class for expanded clones.

clone size: few; J gene: TRBJ1-4; D gene: NA; V gene: TRBV20-1; CDR3 DNA: TGCAGTGCTACCTGGGATGAAAAACTGTTTTTT; CDR3 protein: CSATWDEKLFF
clone size: many; J gene: TRBJ1-1; D gene: NA; V gene: TRBV2; CDR3 DNA: TGTGCCAGCAGTGGAGATCGGGCAGGAGGGTCCACTGAAGCTTTCTTT; CDR3 protein: CASSGDRAGGSTEAFF
clone size: many; J gene: TRBJ2-7; D gene: NA; V gene: TRBV28; CDR3 DNA: TGTGCCAGCAGCCGACTCCACCTCCGGGACACCGCCTACGAGCAGTACTTC; CDR3 protein: CASSRLHLRDTAYEQYF
clone size: many; J gene: TRBJ2-3; D gene: TRBD2; V gene: TRBV5-8; CDR3 DNA: TGTGCCAGCAGCTCGGGGGGACTCAAGGAAGCGCAGTATTTT; CDR3 protein: CASSSGGLKEAQYF
clone size: few; J gene: TRBJ2-1; D gene: TRBD1; V gene: TRBV14; CDR3 DNA: TGTGCCAGCAGCCCTTGGACAGGGGGTTACAATGAGCAGTTCTTC; CDR3 protein: CASSPWTGGYNEQFF
clone size: few; J gene: TRBJ2-7; D gene: TRBD1; V gene: TRBV12-3/TRBV12-4; CDR3 DNA: TGTGCCAGCAGTTTAGGGACAGGGTCCCTGGGCGAGCAGTACTTC; CDR3 protein: CASSLGTGSLGEQYF
clone size: many; J gene: TRBJ2-2; D gene: TRBD2; V gene: TRBV7-3; CDR3 DNA: TGTGCCAGCAGCGCCCGGACTAGCGGGACCGGGGAGCTGTTTTTT; CDR3 protein: CASSARTSGTGELFF
clone size: many; J gene: TRBJ2-7; D gene: NA; V gene: TRBV10-3; CDR3 DNA: TGTGCCATCACCGAGGAAGGCGAGCAGTACTTC; CDR3 protein: CAITEEGEQYF
clone size: NA; J gene: TRBJ2-7; D gene: NA; V gene: TRBV20-1; CDR3 DNA: TGCAGTGCTAGAGCGGGAGTTTACGAGCAATACTTC; CDR3 protein: CSARAGVYEQYF
clone size: many; J gene: TRBJ2-7; D gene: TRBD2; V gene: TRBV20-1; CDR3 DNA: TGCAGTGCTAGACTAGCGGGTAGGGGATACGAGCAGTACTTC; CDR3 protein: CSARLAGRGYEQYF
clone size: many; J gene: TRBJ1-1; D gene: TRBD1; V gene: TRBV2; CDR3 DNA: TGTGCCAGCAGTGAAGAGGGACAGGGAGTCACTGAAGCTTTCTTT; CDR3 protein: CASSEEGQGVTEAFF
clone size: few; J gene: TRBJ1-2; D gene: TRBD1; V gene: TRBV20-1; CDR3 DNA: TGCAGTGCTAGAGCTGTACGGGACAGCCTTTTCTATGGCTACACCTTC; CDR3 protein: CSARAVRDSLFYGYTF
clone size: many; J gene: TRBJ2-1; D gene: NA; V gene: TRBV18; CDR3 DNA: TGTGCCAGCTCCCCGTATGAGTGGGATGAGCAGTTCTTC; CDR3 protein: CASSPYEWDEQFF
clone size: NA; J gene: TRBJ2-1; D gene: NA; V gene: TRBV6-1; CDR3 DNA: TGTGCCAGCAGACACGGGGGCAGGTTGTACAATGAGCAGTTCTTC; CDR3 protein: CASRHGGRLYNEQFF
clone size: many; J gene: TRBJ2-7; D gene: NA; V gene: TRBV2; CDR3 DNA: TGTGCCAGCTTGAGAGACGCACCCTACGAGCAGTACTTC; CDR3 protein: CASLRDAPYEQYF